The present entry profiles one T cell receptor beta chain with its context. The antigen is not known. The data derive from a study of cytomegalovirus exposure and HLA in healthy donors. PCR employed 60 Vbeta and 13 Jbeta primers. Repertoires were generated with immunoSEQ multiplex PCR, while TCRdb's copy carries only in-frame clones and drops some. Among about 160,000 clones listed, 80% were seen once. Germline V gives CDR1 LNHDA, CDR2 SQIVND (reference sequence). The CDR3 covers 14 residues. Trimming took off 6 bases at V and 4 bases at J, with 12 bases between the two ends. Findings of the study overall: Reportedly, a later analysis found an Asian-associated ancestry cluster had fewer N-insertions than the approximately 700-donor mean. As confirmed in vitro, three CMV-associated chains were specific for CMV antigens. The study put some 150 TCR beta chains on its list as cytomegalovirus-associated.

This sequence originates from a woman in her forties or fifties in good health and CMV-seropositive. J is TRBJ2-2 and V is TRBV19, with D possibly TRBD1 on 5 matching bases. The sample comprised PBMCs. DNA of the CDR3: TGTGCCAGTAGCGTGACAGTCCCCACCGGGGAGCTGTTTTTT. Protein: CASSVTVPTGELFF. The full variable domain, completed using reference TRBV19 and TRBJ2-2, is DGGITQSPKYLFRKEGQNVTLSCEQNLNHDAMYWYRQDPGQGLRLIYYSQIVNDFQKGDIAEGYSVSREKKESFPLTVTSAQKNPTAFYLCASSVTVPTGELFFGEGSRLTVL.